This T cell receptor (beta chain) originates from a study of T cell repertoires in cytomegalovirus infection. Study-wide background: In public TCR beta signatures, there were indications of both CMV infection and matching HLA type.

Looked up from germline, CDR1 is SGHAT and CDR2 is FQNNGV. The CDR3 spans 14 residues. V gave up 3 bases and J gave up 0 bases, with 9 bases separating them. Each CDR3 protein gets one entry after TCRdb re-called the reads with MiXCR. The table lists about 570,000 distinct CDR3 sequences, around 40% of them singletons, with 48% in the top ten. This clonotype was picked up a small number of times. Its antigen remains unknown. Points from the study as a whole: What dominated the ex vivo response were HLA-C-restricted CMV-specific TCR beta clonotypes.

The origin of this receptor is a human donor in good health (CMV status not recorded). Some clones in this sample may be carry-over from other donors' samples. Sequenced material: cultured PBMCs, taken from culture after CMV antigen stimulation. The chain couples TRBV11-2 to TRBJ2-7, with D hard to call. The CDR3 DNA follows: TGTGCCAGCAGCTTTAACCGCCTCTCCTACGAGCAGTACTTC. Its translation: CASSFNRLSYEQYF.